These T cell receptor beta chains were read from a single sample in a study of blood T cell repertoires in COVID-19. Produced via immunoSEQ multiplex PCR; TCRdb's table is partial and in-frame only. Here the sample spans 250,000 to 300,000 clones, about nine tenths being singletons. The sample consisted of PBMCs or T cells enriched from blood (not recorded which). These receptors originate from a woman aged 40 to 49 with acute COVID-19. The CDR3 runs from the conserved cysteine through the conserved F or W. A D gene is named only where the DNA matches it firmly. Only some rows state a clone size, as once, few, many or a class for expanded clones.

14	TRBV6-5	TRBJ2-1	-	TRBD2	TGTGCCAGCAGTCTAAGGACTAGCGCTAATGAGCAGTTCTTC	CASSLRTSANEQFF
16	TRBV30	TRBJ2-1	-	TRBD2	TGTGCCTGGAACCTTCCCCTAGCGGGAGGGAAAAATGAGCAGTTCTTC	CAWNLPLAGGKNEQFF
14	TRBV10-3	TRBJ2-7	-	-	TGTGCCATCAGTGAGGGAGGGTTGACCTACGAGCAGTACTTC	CAISEGGLTYEQYF
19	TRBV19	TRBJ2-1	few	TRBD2	TGTGCCACCAGCCGGGCTAGCGGGGGGGCCGTCGCCTCCTACAATGAGCAGTTCTTC	CATSRASGGAVASYNEQFF
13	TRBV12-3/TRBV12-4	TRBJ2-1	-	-	TGTGCCAGCAGTTTGGGCAGGGACAATGAGCAGTTCTTC	CASSLGRDNEQFF
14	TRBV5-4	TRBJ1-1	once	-	TGTGCCAGCAGCTCCTGGTTCGGGAACACTGAAGCTTTCTTT	CASSSWFGNTEAFF
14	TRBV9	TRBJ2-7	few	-	TGTGCCAGCAGCGTAGGCGCGAACTCCTACGAGCAGTACTTC	CASSVGANSYEQYF
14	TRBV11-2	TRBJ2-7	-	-	TGTGCCAGCAGGTACACAGGGAGCTCCTACGAGCAGTACTTC	CASRYTGSSYEQYF
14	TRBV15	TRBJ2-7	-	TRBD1	TGTGCCACCAGGAAACGGGACAGGGGGGGAGAGCAGTACTTC	CATRKRDRGGEQYF
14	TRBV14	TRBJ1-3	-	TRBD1	TGTGCCAGCAGCCAAGGACAGGGAAGTAACACCATATATTTT	CASSQGQGSNTIYF
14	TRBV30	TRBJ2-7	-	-	TGTGCCTGGAGTGTAGGAGGCGGGCCCCGGATCCAGTACTTC	CAWSVGGGPRIQYF
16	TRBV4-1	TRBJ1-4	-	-	TGCGCCAGCGGAACCAAAATAGCACAGGGTCTGGAAAAACTGTTTTTT	CASGTKIAQGLEKLFF
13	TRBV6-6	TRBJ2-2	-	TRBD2	TGTGCCAGCAGAATCGGGGGGGACGGGGAGCTGTTTTTT	CASRIGGDGELFF
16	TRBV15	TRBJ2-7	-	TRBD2	TGTGCCACCAGCAGAGCCGCTAGCGGGAGCTCCTACGAGCAGTACTTC	CATSRAASGSSYEQYF
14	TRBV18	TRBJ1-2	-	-	TGTGCCAGCTCATCCCCAGGGGACATCTATGGCTACACCTTC	CASSSPGDIYGYTF
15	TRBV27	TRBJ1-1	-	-	TGTGCCAGCAGTTTAGGATCGCGGGGGCGCACTGAAGCTTTCTTT	CASSLGSRGRTEAFF
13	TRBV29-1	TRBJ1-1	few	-	TGCAGCGTTGTAGACGGTATGAACACTGAAGCTTTCTTT	CSVVDGMNTEAFF
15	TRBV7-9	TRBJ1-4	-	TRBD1	TGTGCCAGCAGCCGACGACAGGGGAGGGATGAAAAACTGTTTTTT	CASSRRQGRDEKLFF
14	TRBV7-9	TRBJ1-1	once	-	TGTGCCAGCAGCGCCACAGGGAGGAACACTGAAGCTTTCTTT	CASSATGRNTEAFF
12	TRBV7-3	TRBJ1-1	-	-	TGTGCCAGCAGCTTAAGTGAGGGTGAAGCTTTCTTT	CASSLSEGEAFF
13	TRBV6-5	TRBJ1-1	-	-	TGTGCCAGCCCCCAGGAGGGCATCACTGAAGCTTTCTTT	CASPQEGITEAFF
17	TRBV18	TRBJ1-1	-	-	TGTGCCAGCTCACCACAAAAACTGGCGGCCCGGAGCACTGAAGCTTTCTTT	CASSPQKLAARSTEAFF
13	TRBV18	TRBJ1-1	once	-	TGTGCCAGCTCCCTAAGGACAGACCGGGAAGCTTTCTTT	CASSLRTDREAFF
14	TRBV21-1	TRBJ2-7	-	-	TGTGCCAGCAGCAAGGGGACAGGGGATACCGAGCAGTACTTC	CASSKGTGDTEQYF
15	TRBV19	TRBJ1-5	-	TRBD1	TGTGCCAGCGATACAGGGGGCTATAGCAATCAGCCCCAGCATTTT	CASDTGGYSNQPQHF
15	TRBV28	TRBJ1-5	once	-	TGTGCCAGCCGTCCCTCGGAGGGTTTCAATCAGCCCCAGCATTTT	CASRPSEGFNQPQHF
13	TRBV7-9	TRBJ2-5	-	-	TGTGCCAGCAGCCCGGACTACCTAGAGACCCAGTACTTC	CASSPDYLETQYF
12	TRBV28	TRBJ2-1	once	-	TGTGCCAGCAGTCTACAGTACAATGAGCAGTTCTTC	CASSLQYNEQFF
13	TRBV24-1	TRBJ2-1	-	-	TGTGCCACCAGTGATACCCCAGGGAATGAGCAGTTCTTC	CATSDTPGNEQFF
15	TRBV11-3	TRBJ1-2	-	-	TGTGCCAGCAGCCTCCGAAACGAAAGGGGCTATGGCTACACCTTC	CASSLRNERGYGYTF
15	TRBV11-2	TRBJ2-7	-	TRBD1	TGTGCCAGCAGCTTAATGGGGGGACAGGCCTACGAGCAGTACTTC	CASSLMGGQAYEQYF
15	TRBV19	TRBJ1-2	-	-	TGTGCCAGTAGTATAGATCGAAGAGGTGCGGATGGCTACACCTTC	CASSIDRRGADGYTF
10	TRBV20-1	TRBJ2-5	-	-	TGCAGTGCGAGATCGGAGACCCAGTACTTC	CSARSETQYF
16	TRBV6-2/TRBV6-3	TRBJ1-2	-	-	TGTGCCAGCAGTCGGTACTGGACAGTGGAGAACTATGGCTACACCTTC	CASSRYWTVENYGYTF
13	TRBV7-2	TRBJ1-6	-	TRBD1	TGTGCCAGCAGGGGACAGAATAATTCACCCCTCCACTTT	CASRGQNNSPLHF
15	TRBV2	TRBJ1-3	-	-	TGTGCCAGCAGTACGACAGGCCTAACTGGAAACACCATATATTTT	CASSTTGLTGNTIYF
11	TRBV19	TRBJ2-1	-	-	TGTGCCAGTAGTATGGGGCGGACGCAGTTCTTC	CASSMGRTQFF
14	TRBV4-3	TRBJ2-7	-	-	TGCGCCAGCAGCTCGGAACCAGGGGCCTACGAGCAGTACTTC	CASSSEPGAYEQYF
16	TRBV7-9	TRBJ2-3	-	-	TGTGCCAGCAGCTTAGTGGGTCAGAGGGTGGCAGATACGCAGTATTTT	CASSLVGQRVADTQYF
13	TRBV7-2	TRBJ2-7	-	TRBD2	TGTGCCAGCAGCTTAGCCGCAGCGGGAGAGCAGTACTTC	CASSLAAAGEQYF
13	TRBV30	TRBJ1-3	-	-	TGTGCCTGGAGTATAGGGGCTGGAAACACCATATATTTT	CAWSIGAGNTIYF
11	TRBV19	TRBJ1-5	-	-	TGTGCCAGTAGTTTTGGGCCCCGGGAAGTTTTT	CASSFGPREVF
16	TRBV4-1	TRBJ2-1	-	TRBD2	TGCGCCAGCAGCCCGAGGTCACTAGCGGAGTACAATGAGCAGTTCTTC	CASSPRSLAEYNEQFF